This passage covers 15 T cell receptor beta chains from one sample sequenced in a study of OX40 agonist ivuxolimab in advanced cancers. Profiled with immunoSEQ multiplex PCR; TCRdb holds only in-frame clones, not every one. Among about 76,000 clones listed, approximately 84% were seen once. This material consisted of CD4+ or CD8+ T cells sorted from blood, taken in a trial of the OX40 agonist ivuxolimab. These receptors were taken from an adult with an advanced solid tumor such as melanoma, head and neck, liver or kidney cancer.

The rearrangement uses TRBV4-2 and TRBJ1-6; D not certain. V lost 0 bases to trimming and J lost 1 base, with 13 bases between them. Germline CDR1 LGHNA, CDR2 YNFKEQ. The CDR3 is 18 residues long. CDR3 residues: CASSQETSFRSYNSPLHF. CDR3 sequence (DNA): TGTGCCAGCAGCCAAGAGACTTCGTTTCGATCCTATAATTCACCCCTCCACTTT.

The chain links TRBV19 to TRBJ1-5; tentative D call: TRBD1 (6 bases). Trimming took 6 bases from V and 2 from J, leaving 17 bases between them. Germline V CDR1 and CDR2: LNHDA, SQIVND (reference sequence). The CDR3 spans 16 residues. As DNA, the CDR3 is TGTGCCAGTAGACAGGCCGGGGGGCTAGGCAATCAGCCCCAGCATTTT. Protein product: CASRQAGGLGNQPQHF.

The chain has TRBV5-1 and TRBJ2-3; no reliable D call. V was cut by 5 bases and J by 0 bases, with 16 bases left in between. CDR3 length: 16 amino acids. The V gene's germline CDR1 is SGHRS and CDR2 YFSETQ. This chain's CDR3 is CASRDTVGFSTDTQYF. In DNA form, the CDR3 reads TGCGCCAGCAGAGATACGGTTGGGTTTAGCACAGATACGCAGTATTTT.

This clone was recorded a few times. V usage is TRBV5-1 and J usage is TRBJ2-2; 11 positions match TRBD2. V was clipped by 4 bases and J by 5 bases; unmatched bases: 7. Germline V gene data show CDR1 as SGHRS and CDR2 as YFSETQ. The CDR3 runs 16 residues. In DNA form, the CDR3 reads TGCGCCAGCAGCCAACTAGCGGGAGTCGGTACCGGGGAGCTGTTTTTT. Its translation: CASSQLAGVGTGELFF.

In DNA, the CDR3 is TGCAGCGCCGCCGCCGGAGATACGCAGTATTTT. This sequence encodes CSAAAGDTQYF. The chain carries TRBV29-1 and TRBJ2-3; no clear D. CDR3 size: 11 residues. V dropped 7 bases and J dropped 5 bases, with 10 bases sitting between them. Germline V gene lookup returns CDR1 SQVTM and CDR2 ANQGSEA.

The chain employs TRBV6-1 and TRBJ1-2; D not resolved. This CDR3 is 13 amino acids long. V was cut by 4 bases and J by 3 bases, with 9 bases left in between. CDR1 and CDR2 from the germline V gene are MNHNS and SASEGT. The DNA of the CDR3 is TGTGCCAGCAGTGGAACAGTCCACTATGGCTACACCTTC. Residues: CASSGTVHYGYTF.

V is TRBV27 and J is TRBJ2-1; D is perhaps TRBD1 (6 bases). V lost 3 bases and J 16 bases, leaving 28 bases between the germline ends. Looked up from germline, CDR1 is MNHEY and CDR2 is SMNVEV (reference sequence). CDR3 length: 16 residues. The chain's CDR3 is CASSFAHLTGTNSQFF. The CDR3 bases are TGTGCCAGCAGTTTTGCTCATCTCACCGGGACAAACTCCCAATTCTTC.

The chain is built from TRBV28 and TRBJ1-2; a possible D gene is TRBD1 (6 bases). Germline CDR1 reads MDHEN; CDR2 reads SYDVKM. The CDR3 consists of 17 residues. Trimming took 5 bases from V and 0 from J, leaving 19 bases between them. CDR3 region: CASSPRMGTIPNYGYTF. DNA of the CDR3: TGTGCCAGCAGTCCCCGGATGGGGACAATTCCTAACTATGGCTACACCTTC.

The J gene is TRBJ2-7, the V gene TRBV7-9, with TRBD1 matching over 7 bases. This CDR3 comprises 16 residues. Germline V gene lookup returns CDR1 SEHNR and CDR2 FQNEAQ (reference sequence). J was trimmed by 0 bases and V by 5 bases; bases with no gene match: 10. CDR3 loop: CASSPSLRQGSYEQYF. The CDR3 region has the DNA TGTGCCAGCAGCCCCTCCCTCCGACAGGGCTCCTACGAGCAGTACTTC.

The CDR3 loop reads CASSPGTSGRNEQFF. In nucleotides, the CDR3 is TGCGCCAGCAGCCCGGGGACTAGCGGGAGAAATGAGCAGTTCTTC. The rearrangement uses TRBV5-1 and TRBJ2-1; 14 bases match TRBD2. Germline V lookup: CDR1 SGHRS, CDR2 YFSETQ. The CDR3 is 15 amino acids. V shed 4 bases, J shed 7 bases, and the junction held 4 bases outside the gene matches.

V gene TRBV6-1 combines with J gene TRBJ1-6; the D is unclear. The CDR3 contains 13 residues. Per the germline V gene, CDR1 is MNHNS and CDR2 is SASEGT. Trimming cost V 2 bases and J 1 base, with 0 bases left between them. The CDR3 loop is CASSESYNSPLHF. CDR3 nucleotides: TGTGCCAGCAGTGAATCCTATAATTCACCCCTCCACTTT.

The chain combines TRBV18 with TRBJ2-7, with TRBD1 matching over 7 bases. The CDR3 spans 16 residues. CDR1 is KGHSH, CDR2 LQKENI, per germline. Unmatched junction bases numbered 7, after V lost 2 bases and J lost 0 bases. The CDR3 sequence is CASSPTTGTYSYEQYF. CDR3 bases: TGTGCCAGCTCACCAACGACAGGGACCTACTCCTACGAGCAGTACTTC.

This clone was counted only a few times. The chain is built from TRBV6-5 and TRBJ1-2; no clear D. Germline V gene data show CDR1 as MNHEY and CDR2 as SVGAGI. CDR3 length equals 12 residues. V shed 6 bases and J shed 6 bases, with 11 bases lying between them. The CDR3 nucleotides read TGTGCCAGCAGGGACGGTCCGCATGGCTACACCTTC. This sequence encodes CASRDGPHGYTF.

V usage is TRBV2 and J usage is TRBJ2-1; 9 positions agree with TRBD2. The CDR3 extends over 15 amino acids. The germline CDR1 and CDR2 sequences are SNHLY and FYNNEI. With V trimmed by 3 bases and J by 3 bases, 3 bases remained unmatched. DNA for the CDR3: TGTGCCAGCAGTGAGACTAGCGGAGGCTACAATGAGCAGTTCTTC. This codes for CASSETSGGYNEQFF.

The rearrangement joins TRBV14 to TRBJ2-1; 7 positions agree with TRBD2. With 2 bases clipped from V and 4 bases from J, the junction kept 5 bases outside the gene matches. Germline lookup yields CDR1 SGHDN and CDR2 FVKESK. There are 15 residues in the CDR3. The CDR3 here is CASSQLGTNYNEQFF. In nucleotides, the CDR3 is TGTGCCAGCAGCCAACTCGGGACTAATTACAATGAGCAGTTCTTC.